The clone carrying this T cell receptor (beta chain) rates as medium-sized (0.01 to 0.1%). Its antigen is still unknown. The data originate from a study of graft-versus-host responses after intestinal transplantation. On the study more broadly: Isolated intestinal, liver-intestinal, or multivisceral transplants were what recipients had. Whole-study results and caveats: Declines in HvG clones occurring early post-transplant were associated with peak circulating GvH clone levels. Graft-donor T cell macrochimerism in patients accompanied high graft-versus-host to host-versus-graft clonal ratios in allografts. Among recipient marrow samples, GvH clones were found; some appeared first in ileum or blood.

Trimming left V 5 bases short and J 6 bases short, with 28 bases between. The CDR3 extends over 18 amino acids. Germline loops: CDR1 SGHVS, CDR2 FNYEAQ. Investigators treated the graft tissue so that it released intraepithelial and lamina propria lymphocytes. TCRdb keeps only in-frame clones here, not all; method: immunoSEQ multiplex PCR. Of some 7,200 clones in the sample, roughly 72% were seen once. The V call is TRBV7-6, the J call TRBJ2-5; tentative D call: TRBD1 (6 bases). This clonotype originated in a human patient who received an intestinal transplant, so some T cells may come from the graft donor. Material: ileum tissue, obtained around 50 days after transplant. The CDR3 loop reads CASSPAPLSRGAGKTQYF. The CDR3, as DNA: TGTGCCAGCAGCCCTGCCCCCCTGTCCAGGGGCGCAGGAAAGACCCAGTACTTC.